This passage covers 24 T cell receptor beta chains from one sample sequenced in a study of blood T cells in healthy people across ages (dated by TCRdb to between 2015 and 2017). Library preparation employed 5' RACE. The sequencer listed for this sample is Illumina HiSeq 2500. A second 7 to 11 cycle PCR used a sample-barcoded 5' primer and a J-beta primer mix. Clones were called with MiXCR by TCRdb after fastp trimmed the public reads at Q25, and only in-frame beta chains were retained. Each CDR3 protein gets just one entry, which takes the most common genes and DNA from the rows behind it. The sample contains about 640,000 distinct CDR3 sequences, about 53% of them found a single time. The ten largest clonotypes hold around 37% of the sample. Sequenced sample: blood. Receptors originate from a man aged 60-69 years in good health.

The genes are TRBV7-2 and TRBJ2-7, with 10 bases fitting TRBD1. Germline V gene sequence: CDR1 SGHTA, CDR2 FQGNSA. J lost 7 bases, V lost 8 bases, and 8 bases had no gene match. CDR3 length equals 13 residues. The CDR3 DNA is TGTGCCAGCCTCGACAGGGGGCGAATGGAGCAGTACTTC. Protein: CASLDRGRMEQYF.

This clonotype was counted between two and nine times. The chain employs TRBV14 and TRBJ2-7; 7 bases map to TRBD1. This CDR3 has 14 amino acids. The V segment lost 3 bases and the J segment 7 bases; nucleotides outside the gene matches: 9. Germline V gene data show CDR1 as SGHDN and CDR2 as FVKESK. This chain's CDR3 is CASSQPGQFKEQYF. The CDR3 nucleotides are TGTGCCAGCAGCCAGCCGGGACAGTTTAAGGAGCAGTACTTC.

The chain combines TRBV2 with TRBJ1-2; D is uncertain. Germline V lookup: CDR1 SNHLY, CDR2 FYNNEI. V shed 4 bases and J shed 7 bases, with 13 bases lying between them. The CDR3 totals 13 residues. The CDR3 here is CASSVELSGGYTF. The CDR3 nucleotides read TGTGCCAGCAGTGTGGAACTATCAGGTGGCTACACCTTC.

Here the CDR3 reads CATSSTGRVAGGYNEQFF. The CDR3, as DNA: TGTGCCACCAGCAGCACCGGCCGAGTAGCGGGGGGGTACAATGAGCAGTTCTTC. The rearrangement links TRBV15 to TRBJ2-1; 11 bases map to TRBD2. Germline CDR1 and CDR2: LNHNV and YYDKDF (reference sequence). With V trimmed by 3 bases and J by 4 bases, 11 bases remained unmatched. The CDR3 runs 18 residues.

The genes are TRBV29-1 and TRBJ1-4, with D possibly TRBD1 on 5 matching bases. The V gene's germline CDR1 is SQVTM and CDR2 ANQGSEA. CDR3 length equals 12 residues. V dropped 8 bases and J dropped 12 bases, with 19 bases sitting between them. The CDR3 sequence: CSTRAGAGELFF. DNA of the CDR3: TGCAGCACCAGGGCCGGCGCTGGGGAACTGTTTTTT.

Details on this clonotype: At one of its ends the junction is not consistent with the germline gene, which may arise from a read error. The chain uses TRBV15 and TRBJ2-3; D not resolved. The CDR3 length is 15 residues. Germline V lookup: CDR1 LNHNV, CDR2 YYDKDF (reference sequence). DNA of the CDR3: TGTGCCACCAGCAGAGATCGATCTTTCACAGATACGCGGTATTTT. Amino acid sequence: CATSRDRSFTDTRYF. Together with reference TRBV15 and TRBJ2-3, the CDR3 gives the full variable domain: DAMVIQNPRYQVTQFGKPVTLSCSQTLNHNVMYWYQQKSSQAPKLLFHYYDKDFNNEADTPDNFQSRRPNTSFCFLDIRSPGLGDTAMYLCATSRDRSFTDTRYFGPGTRLTVL.

In DNA form, the CDR3 reads TGTGCCAGCAGTGAAGGGACAGGGCGCGAAAAACTGTTTTTT. Translating it yields CASSEGTGREKLFF. The rearrangement uses TRBV2 and TRBJ1-4; TRBD1 matches at 8 bases. The CDR3 covers 14 residues. Germline V lookup: CDR1 SNHLY, CDR2 FYNNEI. Trimming at V came to 1 base and at J to 8 bases, leaving 3 bases not matched to a gene.

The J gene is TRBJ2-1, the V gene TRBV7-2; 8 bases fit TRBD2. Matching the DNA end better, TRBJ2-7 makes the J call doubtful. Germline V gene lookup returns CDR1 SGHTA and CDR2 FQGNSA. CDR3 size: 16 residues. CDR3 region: CASSYSGDLSYNEQYF. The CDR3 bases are TGTGCCAGCAGCTATAGCGGGGACCTATCCTACAATGAGCAGTACTTC.

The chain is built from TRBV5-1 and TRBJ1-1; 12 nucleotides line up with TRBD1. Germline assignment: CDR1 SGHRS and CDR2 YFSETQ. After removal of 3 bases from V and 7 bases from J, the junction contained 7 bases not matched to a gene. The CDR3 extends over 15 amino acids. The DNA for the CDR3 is TGCGCCAGCAGCTCTCGGGACAGGGGGCAGGGTGAAGCTTTCTTT. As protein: CASSSRDRGQGEAFF.

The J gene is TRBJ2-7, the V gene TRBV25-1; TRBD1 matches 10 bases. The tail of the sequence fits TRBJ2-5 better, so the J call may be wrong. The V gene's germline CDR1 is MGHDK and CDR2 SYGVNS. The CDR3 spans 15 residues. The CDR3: CASNLPGQGRETQYF. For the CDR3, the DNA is TGTGCCAGCAATCTCCCGGGACAGGGGAGGGAGACCCAGTACTTC.

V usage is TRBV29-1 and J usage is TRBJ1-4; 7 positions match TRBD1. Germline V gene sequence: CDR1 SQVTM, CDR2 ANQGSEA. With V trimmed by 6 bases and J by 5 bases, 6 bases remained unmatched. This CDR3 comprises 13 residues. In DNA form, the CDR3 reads TGCAGCGTCCCGGGACAGTCGAATGAAAAACTGTTTTTT. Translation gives CSVPGQSNEKLFF.

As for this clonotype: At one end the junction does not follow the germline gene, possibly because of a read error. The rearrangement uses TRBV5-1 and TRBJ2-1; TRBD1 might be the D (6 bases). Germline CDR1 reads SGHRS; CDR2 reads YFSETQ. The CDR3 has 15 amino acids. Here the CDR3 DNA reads TGCGCCAGTAGCTTGGACAGTGGGCCCAACAATGAGCAGTTCTTC. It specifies CASSLDSGPNNEQFF.

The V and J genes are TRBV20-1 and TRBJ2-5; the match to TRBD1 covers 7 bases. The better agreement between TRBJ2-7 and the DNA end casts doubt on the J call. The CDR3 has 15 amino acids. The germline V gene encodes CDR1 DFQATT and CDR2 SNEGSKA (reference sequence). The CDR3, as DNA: TGCAGTGCTAGGTCCCCGGGACAGAATTTCTACGAGCAGTACTTC. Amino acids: CSARSPGQNFYEQYF.

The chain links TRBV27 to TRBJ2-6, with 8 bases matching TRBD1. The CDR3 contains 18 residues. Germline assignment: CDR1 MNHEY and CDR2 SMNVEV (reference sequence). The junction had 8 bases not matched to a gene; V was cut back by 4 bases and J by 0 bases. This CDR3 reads CASSSLGTGPSGANVLTF. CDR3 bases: TGTGCCAGCAGTTCTTTGGGGACAGGTCCCTCTGGGGCCAACGTCCTGACTTTC.

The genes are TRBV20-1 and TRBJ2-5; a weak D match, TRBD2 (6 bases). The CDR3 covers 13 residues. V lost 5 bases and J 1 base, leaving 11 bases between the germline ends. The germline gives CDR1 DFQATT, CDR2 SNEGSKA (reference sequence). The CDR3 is CSAVSGFQETQYF. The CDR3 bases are TGCAGTGCTGTTAGCGGATTCCAAGAGACCCAGTACTTC.

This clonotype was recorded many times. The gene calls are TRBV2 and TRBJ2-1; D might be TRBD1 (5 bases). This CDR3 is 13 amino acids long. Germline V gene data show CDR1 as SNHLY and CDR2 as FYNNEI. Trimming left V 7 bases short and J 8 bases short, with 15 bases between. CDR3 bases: TGTGCCAGCACCCTGGACACCTCCCATGAGCAGTTCTTC. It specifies CASTLDTSHEQFF.

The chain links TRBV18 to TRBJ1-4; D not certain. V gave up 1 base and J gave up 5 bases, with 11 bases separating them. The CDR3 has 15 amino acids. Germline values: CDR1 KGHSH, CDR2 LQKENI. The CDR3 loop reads CASSPQDGRNEKLFF. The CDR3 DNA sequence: TGTGCCAGCTCACCACAAGATGGGCGAAATGAAAAACTGTTTTTT.

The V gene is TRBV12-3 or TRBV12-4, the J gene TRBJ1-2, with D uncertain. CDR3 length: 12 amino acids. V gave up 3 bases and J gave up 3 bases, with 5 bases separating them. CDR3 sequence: CASSFEDYGYTF. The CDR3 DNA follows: TGTGCCAGCAGTTTTGAGGACTATGGCTACACCTTC.

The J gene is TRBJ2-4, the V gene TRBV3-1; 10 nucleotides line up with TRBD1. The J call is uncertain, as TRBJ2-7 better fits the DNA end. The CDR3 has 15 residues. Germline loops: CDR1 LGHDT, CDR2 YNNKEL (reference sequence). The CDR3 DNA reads TGTGCCAGCAGCTTTAAGGACAGGGGGGACTACGAGCAGTACTTC. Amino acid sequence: CASSFKDRGDYEQYF.

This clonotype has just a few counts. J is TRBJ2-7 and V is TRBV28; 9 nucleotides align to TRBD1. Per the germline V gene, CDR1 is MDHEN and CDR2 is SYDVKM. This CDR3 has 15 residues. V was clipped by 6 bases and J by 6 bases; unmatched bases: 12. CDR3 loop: CASSGRDRALREQYF. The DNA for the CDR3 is TGTGCCAGCAGCGGCCGGGACAGGGCCCTACGCGAGCAGTACTTC.

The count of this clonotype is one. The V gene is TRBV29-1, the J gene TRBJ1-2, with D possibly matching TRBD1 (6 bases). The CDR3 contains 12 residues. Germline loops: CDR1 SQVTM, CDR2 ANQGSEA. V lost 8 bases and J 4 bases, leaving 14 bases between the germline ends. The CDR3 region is CSCAEGGYGYTF. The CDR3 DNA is TGCAGCTGCGCCGAGGGGGGCTATGGCTACACCTTC.

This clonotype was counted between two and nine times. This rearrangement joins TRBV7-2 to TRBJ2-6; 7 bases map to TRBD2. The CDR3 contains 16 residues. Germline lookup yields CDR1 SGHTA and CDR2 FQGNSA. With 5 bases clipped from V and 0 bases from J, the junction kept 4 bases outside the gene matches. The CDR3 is CASSPGGTSGANVLTF. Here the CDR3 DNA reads TGTGCCAGCAGCCCCGGGGGGACCTCTGGGGCCAACGTCCTGACTTTC.

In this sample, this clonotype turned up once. The CDR3 region has the DNA TGTGCCAGCAGCCAAGATATGGACTCCACAGATACGCAGTATTTT. Translated, it gives CASSQDMDSTDTQYF. This chain connects TRBV4-2 to TRBJ2-3; tentatively, D is TRBD2 (5 bases). CDR1 and CDR2 (germline): LGHNA, YNFKEQ. The V end was cut by 0 bases, the J end by 2 bases, with 9 bases between. The CDR3 is 15 amino acids.

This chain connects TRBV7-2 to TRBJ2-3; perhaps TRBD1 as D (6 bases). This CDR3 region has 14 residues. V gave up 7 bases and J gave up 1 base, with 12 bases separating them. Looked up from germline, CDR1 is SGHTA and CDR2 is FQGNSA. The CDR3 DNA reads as TGTGCCAGCAACAGGGCGAGGGGCACAGATACGCAGTATTTT. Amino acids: CASNRARGTDTQYF.